This TCR beta chain was recorded in a study of blood T cells in healthy people across ages. PCR was performed a second time for roughly 6 to 12 cycles using a sample-barcoded 5' primer and a J-beta primer mix. TCRdb fed the 5' RACE reads into MiXCR, producing one record per CDR3 protein. The sample carries about 1.6 million distinct CDR3 sequences, 34% recorded once. This TCR was recovered from a woman in her 30s in good health. Sequenced input: blood.

The CDR3 sequence: CAGGTGLMGDYGYTF. The DNA for the CDR3 is TGTGCCGGGGGGACAGGGTTGATGGGCGACTATGGCTACACCTTC. V is TRBV7-9 and J is TRBJ1-2, with 9 bases fitting TRBD1. The CDR3 sequence is 15 residues long. V gave up 11 bases and J gave up 3 bases; unmatched junction bases: 13. CDR1 SEHNR and CDR2 FQNEAQ come from the germline V gene (reference sequence).